The 26 T cell receptor beta chains below all came from one sample that was sequenced in a study of T cell responses to AZD1222 COVID-19 vaccine. Profiled with immunoSEQ multiplex PCR; TCRdb holds only in-frame clones, not every one. The sample has about 150,000 clones; 90% to 95% are singletons. The sequences come from peripheral blood, collected on day 0 of AZD1222 vaccination. The origin of the receptors is an adult in good health.

This chain links TRBV12-3 or TRBV12-4 with TRBJ1-3; D unclear. V dropped 7 bases and J dropped 0 bases, with 1 base sitting between them. The CDR3 contains 11 residues. The CDR3 region has the DNA TGTGCCAGCAACTCTGGAAACACCATATATTTT. Its protein product is CASNSGNTIYF.

The chain joins TRBV6-6 to TRBJ1-5; D gene uncertain. The CDR3 is 14 residues long. V was trimmed by 2 bases and J by 6 bases, leaving 11 bases between them. The germline V gene encodes CDR1 MNHNY and CDR2 SVGAGI (reference sequence). The CDR3 coding sequence is TGTGCCAGCAGTTACACTCCGGCCCCTCAGCCCCAGCATTTT. This sequence encodes CASSYTPAPQPQHF.

This rearrangement joins TRBV7-2 to TRBJ2-4; TRBD1 matches at 9 bases. Germline-derived CDR1 and CDR2 are SGHTA and FQGNSA. This CDR3 has 17 residues. With 5 bases clipped from V and 0 bases from J, the junction kept 8 bases outside the gene matches. The CDR3 sequence is CASSARQGDIAKNIQYF. The CDR3 coding sequence is TGTGCCAGCAGCGCGCGACAGGGGGACATAGCCAAAAACATTCAGTACTTC.

The chain couples TRBV10-3 to TRBJ1-5; D not certain. The germline V gene has CDR1 ENHRY and CDR2 SYGVKD. The V end was cut by 6 bases, the J end by 4 bases, with 16 bases between. The CDR3 extends over 15 amino acids. The CDR3 nucleotides are TGTGCCATCAGCGAAACCCGGGAGAAAAATCAGCCCCAGCATTTT. Amino acid sequence: CAISETREKNQPQHF.

The chain uses TRBV28 and TRBJ2-1; TRBD2 agrees at 10 bases. V lost 6 bases, J lost 2 bases, and 4 bases stayed unmatched. This CDR3 region has 15 residues. Germline V lookup: CDR1 MDHEN, CDR2 SYDVKM. The CDR3 nucleotides read TGTGCCAGCAGAATAGCGGGAGGAACCTACAATGAGCAGTTCTTC. Protein sequence: CASRIAGGTYNEQFF.

The CDR3 sequence is CATSPTGLAEHNEQFF. For the CDR3, the DNA is TGTGCCACCAGCCCCACCGGACTAGCGGAGCACAATGAGCAGTTCTTC. The chain links TRBV15 to TRBJ2-1, with 10 bases lining up with TRBD2. V lost 5 bases and J lost 5; bases outside the gene matches: 9. Germline V lookup: CDR1 LNHNV, CDR2 YYDKDF (reference sequence). This CDR3 is 16 amino acids long.

This sequence joins TRBV10-3 and TRBJ2-5; D is uncertain. Germline CDR1 is ENHRY and CDR2 is SYGVKD. Trimming took off 3 bases at V and 8 bases at J, with 16 bases between the two ends. The length of the CDR3 is 14 residues. The CDR3 here is CAISDGQVDETQYF. The CDR3 DNA follows: TGTGCCATCAGTGACGGTCAGGTGGACGAAACCCAGTACTTC.

The V call is TRBV7-8, the J call TRBJ2-7; D unclear. Trimming stripped 1 base from V and 0 bases from J, with 4 bases between. The CDR3 runs to 13 residues. Germline assignment: CDR1 SGHVS and CDR2 FQNEAQ. The CDR3 nucleotides are TGTGCCAGCAGCTTAGGGGTCTCCTACGAGCAGTACTTC. Translating it yields CASSLGVSYEQYF.

V and J are TRBV6-1 and TRBJ2-5; weak D call: TRBD2 (5 bases). The CDR3 is 17 residues long. The ends were cut back, 0 bases at V and 3 bases at J, with 17 bases in the middle. Germline V gene lookup returns CDR1 MNHNS and CDR2 SASEGT. The CDR3 spells CASSEAPSKRRKETQYF. The CDR3 nucleotides are TGTGCCAGCAGTGAAGCTCCATCTAAGCGGAGAAAAGAGACCCAGTACTTC.

The chain combines TRBV27 with TRBJ2-7, with 12 bases aligning to TRBD2. With 5 bases clipped from V and 2 bases from J, the junction kept 7 bases outside the gene matches. The V gene's germline CDR1 is MNHEY and CDR2 SMNVEV (reference sequence). The CDR3 has 16 residues. The DNA for the CDR3 is TGTGCCAGCAGTACCCGGACTAGCGGGATGGCCTACGAGCAGTACTTC. This encodes CASSTRTSGMAYEQYF.

V gene TRBV2 combines with J gene TRBJ2-2; possibly TRBD2 for D (6 bases). Per germline, CDR1 SNHLY and CDR2 FYNNEI. The germline V and J ends were trimmed by 4 bases and 0 bases, with 18 bases remaining between them. The CDR3 totals 18 residues. CDR3 bases: TGTGCCAGCAGTGGTGCTCGGGGGATTGGGACGAACACCGGGGAGCTGTTTTTT. Its protein product is CASSGARGIGTNTGELFF. Variable domain in full (rest from reference TRBV2 and TRBJ2-2): EPEVTQTPSHQVTQMGQEVILRCVPISNHLYFYWYRQILGQKVEFLVSFYNNEISEKSEIFDDQFSVERPDGSNFTLKIRSTKLEDSAMYFCASSGARGIGTNTGELFFGEGSRLTVL.

Comment on this clone: At the DNA level, this CDR3 is encoded by other sequences in the same sample as well. This chain uses TRBV30 with TRBJ1-6; D is undetermined. The germline V gene encodes CDR1 GTSNPN and CDR2 SVGIG (reference sequence). V was cut by 1 base and J by 8 bases, with 6 bases left in between. CDR3 length: 12 residues. The CDR3 is CAWSGRHSPLHF. The DNA for the CDR3 is TGTGCCTGGAGTGGCAGGCATTCACCCCTCCACTTT.

The chain carries TRBV7-3 and TRBJ2-4; 7 bases fit TRBD1. The junction had 7 bases not matched to a gene; V was cut back by 5 bases and J by 9 bases. Germline V lookup: CDR1 SGHTA, CDR2 FQGTGA. This CDR3 region has 13 residues. For the CDR3, the DNA is TGTGCCAGCAGCCTCATAGGGGGCGGCATTCAGTACTTC. Translating it yields CASSLIGGGIQYF.

The V call is TRBV30, the J call TRBJ2-7, with 7 bases lining up with TRBD2. The CDR3 is 14 amino acids. From germline, CDR1 is GTSNPN and CDR2 SVGIG (reference sequence). The J segment lost 2 bases and the V segment lost 2 bases, leaving 6 bases of the junction unmatched. This chain's CDR3 is CAWSSGGSTYEQYF. The CDR3 region has the DNA TGTGCCTGGAGTAGCGGCGGGAGTACCTACGAGCAGTACTTC.

The chain couples TRBV14 to TRBJ2-7, with no clear D. Germline loops: CDR1 SGHDN, CDR2 FVKESK. This CDR3 is built from 11 residues. V lost 1 base to trimming and J lost 7 bases, with 5 bases between them. CDR3 sequence reads: CASSQVGEQYF. The CDR3 DNA reads as TGTGCCAGCAGCCAAGTGGGGGAGCAGTACTTC. The whole variable domain, filled in from reference TRBV14 and TRBJ2-7, reads EAGVTQFPSHSVIEKGQTVTLRCDPISGHDNLYWYRRVMGKEIKFLLHFVKESKQDESGMPNNRFLAERTGGTYSTLKVQPAELEDSGVYFCASSQVGEQYFGPGTRLTVT.

The chain combines TRBV7-2 with TRBJ2-3; 14 bases align to TRBD2. The CDR3 has 17 amino acids. After removal of 1 base from V and 1 base from J, the junction contained 1 base not matched to a gene. Germline CDR1 SGHTA, CDR2 FQGNSA. CDR3 sequence: CASSLGTSGGRTDTQYF. DNA for the CDR3: TGTGCCAGCAGCTTAGGGACTAGCGGGGGGCGCACAGATACGCAGTATTTT.

The V and J genes are TRBV5-5 and TRBJ1-6; D perhaps matches TRBD1 (5 bases). From germline, CDR1 is SGHKS and CDR2 YYEKEE (reference sequence). Trimming left V 2 bases short and J 11 bases short, with 8 bases between. The CDR3 has 12 residues. This CDR3 is CASSFRDPPLHF. CDR3 in DNA: TGTGCCAGCAGCTTCAGGGATCCACCCCTCCACTTT.

The table lists this clone with a count of one. The chain uses TRBV27 and TRBJ2-7, with TRBD2 matching over 7 bases. V gave up 4 bases and J gave up 2 bases; unmatched junction bases: 8. CDR1 is MNHEY and CDR2 is SMNVEV in the germline V gene (reference sequence). The CDR3 sequence is 15 residues long. CDR3 sequence: CASSWAGGGTYEQYF. In DNA, the CDR3 is TGTGCCAGCAGTTGGGCTGGGGGGGGTACCTACGAGCAGTACTTC.

V is TRBV28 and J is TRBJ2-7; D tentatively fits TRBD1 or TRBD2 (5 bases each). The V and J ends lost 6 bases and 8 bases respectively, with 14 bases between them. CDR1 is MDHEN and CDR2 is SYDVKM in the germline V gene. The CDR3 has 12 amino acids. CDR3: CASSFEGQKQYF. CDR3 DNA sequence: TGTGCCAGCAGCTTTGAGGGGCAAAAGCAGTACTTC. Filled out from reference TRBV28 and TRBJ2-7, the complete variable domain reads DVKVTQSSRYLVKRTGEKVFLECVQDMDHENMFWYRQDPGLGLRLIYFSYDVKMKEKGDIPEGYSVSREKKERFSLILESASTNQTSMYLCASSFEGQKQYFGPGTRLTVT.

This clone was picked up one time. The V gene is TRBV27, the J gene TRBJ1-3; weak D call: TRBD1 (5 bases). Germline-derived CDR1 and CDR2 are MNHEY and SMNVEV (reference sequence). CDR3 size: 15 residues. Trimming took off 8 bases at V and 1 base at J, with 15 bases between the two ends. The CDR3 spells CASGEWGGSGNTIYF. The CDR3 DNA is TGTGCCAGCGGAGAATGGGGGGGATCTGGAAACACCATATATTTT.

The chain combines TRBV4-3 with TRBJ2-2, with D perhaps matching TRBD2 (7 bases). The germline CDR1 and CDR2 sequences are LGHNA and YSLEER. The germline V and J ends were trimmed by 2 bases and 5 bases, with 24 bases remaining between them. This CDR3 has 19 residues. The CDR3 nucleotides read TGCGCCAGCAGCCAAACTGGGGCCGGGGGGCTCAGAGGAACCGGGGAGCTGTTTTTT. Protein product: CASSQTGAGGLRGTGELFF.

This clone has just one count. This chain joins TRBV10-1 and TRBJ1-5; perhaps TRBD1 as D (5 bases). Trimming shortened V by 3 bases and J by 7 bases, and 7 bases separated the two germline ends. The V gene's germline CDR1 is WNHNN and CDR2 SYGVQD (reference sequence). This CDR3 spans 12 amino acids. CDR3 sequence: CASSDKGQPQHF. In nucleotides, the CDR3 is TGCGCCAGCAGTGATAAGGGGCAGCCCCAGCATTTT.

V is TRBV6-8 and J is TRBJ1-2; D might be TRBD1 (6 bases). The CDR3 is 14 amino acids. CDR1 is MNHGY and CDR2 is SAAAGT in the germline V gene. V was pared by 7 bases and J by 5 bases, with 17 bases between. CDR3 coding DNA: TGTGCCAGCACCCACGGTAGGGACACTTATGGCTACACCTTC. Encoded protein: CASTHGRDTYGYTF.

J is TRBJ1-6 and V is TRBV3-1 (or the pseudogene TRBV3-2), with a weak D call TRBD1 (6 bases). CDR3 size: 12 residues. The germline V gene has CDR1 LGHDT and CDR2 YNNKEL (reference sequence). Deletions cut 3 bases from V and 9 bases from J, with 6 bases between. In DNA, the CDR3 is TGTGCCAGCAGCCAGACAGGTTCACCCCTCCACTTT. Translated, it gives CASSQTGSPLHF.

This clone appeared once. This chain uses TRBV4-2 with TRBJ1-4; D is perhaps TRBD1 (6 bases). Germline V CDR1 and CDR2: LGHNA, YNFKEQ. Deletions cut 0 bases from V and 8 bases from J, with 13 bases between. This CDR3 is built from 15 residues. The CDR3 loop reads CASSQEWGPGEKLFF. For the CDR3, the DNA is TGTGCCAGCAGCCAAGAGTGGGGGCCAGGGGAAAAACTGTTTTTT.

This clone was seen only once. The rearrangement uses TRBV2 and TRBJ2-7; 7 bases fit TRBD2. Germline CDR1 SNHLY, CDR2 FYNNEI. J gave up 7 bases and V 5 bases, and 14 bases lay outside the gene matches. CDR3 length: 15 residues. The chain's CDR3 is CASSTPTSPTDEQYF. Here the CDR3 DNA reads TGTGCCAGCAGTACTCCGACTAGCCCAACCGATGAGCAGTACTTC.